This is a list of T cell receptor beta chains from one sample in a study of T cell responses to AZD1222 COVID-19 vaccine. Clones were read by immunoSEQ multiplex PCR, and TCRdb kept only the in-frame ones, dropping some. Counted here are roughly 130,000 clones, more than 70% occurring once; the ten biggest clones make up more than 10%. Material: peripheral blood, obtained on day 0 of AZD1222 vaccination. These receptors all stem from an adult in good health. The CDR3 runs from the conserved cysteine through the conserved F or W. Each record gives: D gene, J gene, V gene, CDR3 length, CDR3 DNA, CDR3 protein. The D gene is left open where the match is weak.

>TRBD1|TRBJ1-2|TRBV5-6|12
TGTGCCAGCACCCGACAGGGAGAAGGCTACACCTTC
CASTRQGEGYTF
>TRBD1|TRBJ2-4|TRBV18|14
TGTGCCAGCTCACCCGGACAGGGAAAAAACATTCAGTACTTC
CASSPGQGKNIQYF
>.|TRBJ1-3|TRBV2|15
TGTGCCAGCACCCTAGGAGGGGGGCTCGGAAACACCATATATTTT
CASTLGGGLGNTIYF
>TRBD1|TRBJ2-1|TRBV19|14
TGTGCCAGTAGTCAACAGGGGGCTGGGGATGAGCAGTTCTTC
CASSQQGAGDEQFF
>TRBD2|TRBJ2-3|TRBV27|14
TGTGCCAGCAGCGGGGGGGCGTTAGGAGATACGCAGTATTTT
CASSGGALGDTQYF
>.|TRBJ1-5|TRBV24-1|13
TGTGCCACCAGTAAGGACAGAGATCAGCCCCAGCATTTT
CATSKDRDQPQHF
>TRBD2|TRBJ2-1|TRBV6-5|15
TGTGCCAGCAGTTACGCCCCGGGGGGGCCCAATGAGCAGTTCTTC
CASSYAPGGPNEQFF
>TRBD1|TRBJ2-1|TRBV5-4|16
TGTGCCAGCAACTCTGGCGGGACAGGGATGCACAATGAGCAGTTCTTC
CASNSGGTGMHNEQFF
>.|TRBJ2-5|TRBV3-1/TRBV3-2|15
TGTGCCAGCAACGACCCGACCGGGCCCCAAGAGACCCAGTACTTC
CASNDPTGPQETQYF
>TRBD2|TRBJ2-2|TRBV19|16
TGTGCCAGTAGTGTACTAGCGGACCGGAACACCGGGGAGCTGTTTTTT
CASSVLADRNTGELFF
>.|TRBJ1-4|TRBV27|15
TGTGCCAGCAGTTCCCTGGGCCCTTCTAATGAAAAACTGTTTTTT
CASSSLGPSNEKLFF